The clone carrying this T cell receptor (beta chain) was counted at least ten times. The antigen is unknown. Germline CDR1 and CDR2: SNHLY and FYNNEI. V dropped 7 bases and J dropped 3; count of bases not matched to a gene: 10. The CDR3 is 15 amino acids. The sample is drawn from a study of regulatory T cells in long-lasting Graves disease. Findings and limits, study-wide: With persistent disease, TRBV28, TRBJ1-2 and TRBJ2-5 were the favored segments.

Through Arm-PCR of CDR3 regions and iRepertoire HTBI primers, TCR beta libraries were built. Per the original data handling: Overall, samples carried around 68 TRBV and some 15 TRBJ segments. TCRdb reprocessed the multiplex PCR reads via MiXCR and lists one record per CDR3 protein. These V and J calls are TCRdb output, not the study's own analysis. The data hold roughly 400,000 distinct CDR3 sequences, with approximately 16% observed a single time. Described time point: newly diagnosed GD, antithyroid drugs for less than 3 months. Construction of the TCR library relied on RNA isolated from PBMCs. As collected, the peripheral blood samples measured around 9 milliliters each and went into EDTA tubes. These records were also assigned to another study, of T cells in Graves' hyperthyroidism and ophthalmopathy.

The sequence derives from a middle-aged woman with Graves disease. The sequences come from peripheral blood mononuclear cells (PBMCs), collected at new diagnosis, from a patient treated with antithyroid drugs. This chain links TRBV2 with TRBJ2-3; 7 bases line up with TRBD2. The CDR3 nucleotides read TGTGCCAGCACGGCTAGCGGACCCATGACAGATACGCAGTATTTT. Amino acids: CASTASGPMTDTQYF.